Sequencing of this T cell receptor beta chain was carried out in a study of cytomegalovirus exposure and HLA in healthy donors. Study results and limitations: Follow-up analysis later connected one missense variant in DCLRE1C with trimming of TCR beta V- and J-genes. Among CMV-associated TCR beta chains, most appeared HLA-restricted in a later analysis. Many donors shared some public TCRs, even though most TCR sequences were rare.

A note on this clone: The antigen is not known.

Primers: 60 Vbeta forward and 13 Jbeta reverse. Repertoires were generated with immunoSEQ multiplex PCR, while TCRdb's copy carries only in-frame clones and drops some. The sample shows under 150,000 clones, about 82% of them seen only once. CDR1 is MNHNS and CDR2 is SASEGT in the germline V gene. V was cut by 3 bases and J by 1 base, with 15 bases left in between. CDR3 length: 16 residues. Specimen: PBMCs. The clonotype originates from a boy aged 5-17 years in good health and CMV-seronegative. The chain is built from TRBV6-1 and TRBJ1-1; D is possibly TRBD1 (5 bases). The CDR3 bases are TGTGCCAGCAGTGATCCCCAGGGTTCGGCGAACACTGAAGCTTTCTTT. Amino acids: CASSDPQGSANTEAFF.